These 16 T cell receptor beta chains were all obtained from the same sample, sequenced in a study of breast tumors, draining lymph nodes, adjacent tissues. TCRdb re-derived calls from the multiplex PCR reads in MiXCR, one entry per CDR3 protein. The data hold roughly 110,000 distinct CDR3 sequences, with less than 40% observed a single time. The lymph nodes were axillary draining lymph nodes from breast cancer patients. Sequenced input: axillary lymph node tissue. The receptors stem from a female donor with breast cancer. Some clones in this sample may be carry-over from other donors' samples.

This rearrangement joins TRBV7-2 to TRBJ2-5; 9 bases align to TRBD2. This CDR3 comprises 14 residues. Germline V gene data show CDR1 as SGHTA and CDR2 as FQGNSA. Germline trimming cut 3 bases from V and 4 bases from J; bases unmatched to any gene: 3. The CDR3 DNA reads TGTGCCAGCAGCTTCCTTAGCGGGGGAGAGACCCAGTACTTC. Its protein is CASSFLSGGETQYF.

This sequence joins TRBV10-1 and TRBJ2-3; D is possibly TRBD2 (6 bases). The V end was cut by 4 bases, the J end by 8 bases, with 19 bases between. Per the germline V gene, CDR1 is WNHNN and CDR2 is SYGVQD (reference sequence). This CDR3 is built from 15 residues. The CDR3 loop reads CASSVGRDWVGTQYF. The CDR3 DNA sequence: TGCGCCAGCAGTGTTGGTAGGGACTGGGTCGGTACGCAGTATTTT.

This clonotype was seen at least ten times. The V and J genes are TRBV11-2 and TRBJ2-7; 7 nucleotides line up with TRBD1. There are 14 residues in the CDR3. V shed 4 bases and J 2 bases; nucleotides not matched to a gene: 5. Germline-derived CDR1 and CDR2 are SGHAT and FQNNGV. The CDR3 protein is CASSSGTVTYEQYF. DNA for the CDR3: TGTGCCAGCAGCTCCGGGACAGTGACCTACGAGCAGTACTTC.

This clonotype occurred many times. The CDR3 DNA follows: TGTGCCAGCAGTTACTCGACCTACGAGCAGTACTTC. It is translated as CASSYSTYEQYF. This chain links TRBV6-2 or TRBV6-3 with TRBJ2-7, with D unclear. The CDR3 totals 12 residues. The V gene's germline CDR1 is MNHEY and CDR2 SVGEGT. Deletions cut 0 bases from V and 2 bases from J, with 2 bases between.

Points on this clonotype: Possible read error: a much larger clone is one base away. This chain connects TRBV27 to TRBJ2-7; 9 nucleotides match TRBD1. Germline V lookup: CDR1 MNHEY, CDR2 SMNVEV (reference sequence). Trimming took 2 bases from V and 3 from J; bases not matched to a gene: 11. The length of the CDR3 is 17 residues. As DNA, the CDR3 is TGTGCCAGCAGTTTAGCCTACGACAGGGGGGGGGACTACGAGCAGTACTTC. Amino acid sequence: CASSLAYDRGGDYEQYF.

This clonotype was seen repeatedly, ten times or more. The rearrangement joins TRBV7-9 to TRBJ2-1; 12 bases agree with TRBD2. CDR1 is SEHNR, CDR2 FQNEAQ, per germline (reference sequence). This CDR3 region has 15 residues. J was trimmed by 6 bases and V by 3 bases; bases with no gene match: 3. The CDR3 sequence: CASSLLAGGLNEQFF. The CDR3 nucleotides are TGTGCCAGCAGCTTGCTAGCGGGAGGGCTCAATGAGCAGTTCTTC.

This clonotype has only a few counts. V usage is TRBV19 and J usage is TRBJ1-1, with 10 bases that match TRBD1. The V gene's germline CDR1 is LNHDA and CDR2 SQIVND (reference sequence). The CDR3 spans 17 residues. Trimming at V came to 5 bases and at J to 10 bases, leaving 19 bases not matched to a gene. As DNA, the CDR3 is TGTGCCAGTAGTGCGACAGGGGGCGGGGGTTATCGCAAGCGAGCTTTCTTT. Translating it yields CASSATGGGGYRKRAFF.

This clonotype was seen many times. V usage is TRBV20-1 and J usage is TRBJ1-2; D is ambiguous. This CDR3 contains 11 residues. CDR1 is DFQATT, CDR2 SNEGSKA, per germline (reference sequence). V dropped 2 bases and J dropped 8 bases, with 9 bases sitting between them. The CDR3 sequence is CSARYSWGYTF. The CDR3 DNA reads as TGCAGTGCTAGATATTCGTGGGGCTACACCTTC.

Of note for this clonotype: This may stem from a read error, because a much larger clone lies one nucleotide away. In nucleotides, the CDR3 is TGTGCCAGCACCTTAGGGGATCATGGGCAGCCCCAGTATTTT. Translated, it gives CASTLGDHGQPQYF. This chain connects TRBV5-6 to TRBJ1-5, with D possibly TRBD1 on 5 matching bases. Matching the DNA end better, TRBJ2-3 makes the J call doubtful. CDR1 and CDR2 (germline): SGHDT, YYEEEE. This CDR3 region has 14 residues.

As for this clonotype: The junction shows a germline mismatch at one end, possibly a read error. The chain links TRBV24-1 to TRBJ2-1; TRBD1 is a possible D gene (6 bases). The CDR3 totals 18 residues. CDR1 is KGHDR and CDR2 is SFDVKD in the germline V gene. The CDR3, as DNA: TGTGCCACTAGTGATTTCCAAGTGGGGGCCTCAAGGACATATGAGCAGTTCTTC. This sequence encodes CATSDFQVGASRTYEQFF.

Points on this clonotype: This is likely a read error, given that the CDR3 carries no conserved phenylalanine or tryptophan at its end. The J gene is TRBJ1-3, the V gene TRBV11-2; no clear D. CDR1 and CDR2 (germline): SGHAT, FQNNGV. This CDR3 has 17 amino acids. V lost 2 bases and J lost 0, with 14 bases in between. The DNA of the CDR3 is TGTGCCAGCAGCTTAATTTTGGGTTTTAGCTCTGGAAACACCATATATTCT. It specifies CASSLILGFSSGNTIYS.

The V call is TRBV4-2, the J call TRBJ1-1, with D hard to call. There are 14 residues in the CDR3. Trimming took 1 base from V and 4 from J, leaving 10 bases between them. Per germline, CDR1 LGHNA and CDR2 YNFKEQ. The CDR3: CASSQGPDGTEAFF. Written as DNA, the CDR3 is TGTGCCAGCAGCCAAGGTCCGGACGGCACTGAAGCTTTCTTT.

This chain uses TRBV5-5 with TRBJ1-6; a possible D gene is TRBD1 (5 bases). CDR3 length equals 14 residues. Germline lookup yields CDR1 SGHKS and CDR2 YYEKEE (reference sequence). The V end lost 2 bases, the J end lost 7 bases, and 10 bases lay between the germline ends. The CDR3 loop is CASSLLAGNSPLHF. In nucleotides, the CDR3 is TGTGCCAGCAGCTTACTGGCAGGGAATTCACCCCTCCACTTT.

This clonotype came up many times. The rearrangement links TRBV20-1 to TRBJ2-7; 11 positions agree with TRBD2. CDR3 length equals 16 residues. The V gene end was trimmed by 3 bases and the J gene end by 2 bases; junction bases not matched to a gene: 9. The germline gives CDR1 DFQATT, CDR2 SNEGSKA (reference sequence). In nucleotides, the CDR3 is TGCAGTGCTAGGGGCCCACTAGCGGGAGCGACCTACGAGCAGTACTTC. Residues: CSARGPLAGATYEQYF.

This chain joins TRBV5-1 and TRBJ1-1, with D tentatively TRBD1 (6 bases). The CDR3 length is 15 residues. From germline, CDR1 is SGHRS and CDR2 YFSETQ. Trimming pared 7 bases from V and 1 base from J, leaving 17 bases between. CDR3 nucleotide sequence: TGCGCCAGCCTTCGCGTGGGCAGGGGGAACACTGAAGCTTTCTTT. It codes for CASLRVGRGNTEAFF.

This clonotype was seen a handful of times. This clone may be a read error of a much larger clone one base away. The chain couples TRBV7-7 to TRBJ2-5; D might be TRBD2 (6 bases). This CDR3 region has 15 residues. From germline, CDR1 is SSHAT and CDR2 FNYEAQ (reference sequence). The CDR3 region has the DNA TGTGCTAGCAGCTTAAGGCCGGAGGGCCAAGAGACCCAGCACTTC. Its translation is CASSLRPEGQETQHF.